This T cell receptor beta chain emerged from a study of T-cell reconstitution after alpha-beta-depleted transplantation in children. TCRbeta library preparation incorporated unique molecular identifiers. TCRdb redid the calling of the PCR reads with MiXCR, one entry per CDR3 protein. The sample consists of under 20,000 distinct CDR3 sequences, 13% of them appearing once. Regarding the study as a whole: Certain patients had high TCRbeta diversity at day 60, and it came from recipient T cells and thymic progenitors that survived. Newly generated T cells supplied most T-cell counts and diversity one year post-transplant.

Remarks on this clonotype: Its antigen is unknown.

The sequence came from a female patient aged 2-10 years who had a stem cell transplant for congenital amegakaryocytic thrombocytopenia, so the T cells may come from the graft donor. The sample was PBMCs, mostly from graft donor cells, taken 60 days after TCRalphabeta/CD19-depleted stem cell transplant.

The CDR3 protein is CASNGPSNTGELFF. As DNA, the CDR3 is TGTGCCAGCAACGGGCCCTCGAACACCGGGGAGCTGTTTTTT. The V gene is TRBV2, the J gene TRBJ2-2; D not certain. There are 14 residues in the CDR3. Trimming pared 7 bases from V and 0 bases from J, leaving 9 bases between. Germline loops: CDR1 SNHLY, CDR2 FYNNEI. Drawing the rest from reference TRBV2 and TRBJ2-2, the complete variable domain is EPEVTQTPSHQVTQMGQEVILRCVPISNHLYFYWYRQILGQKVEFLVSFYNNEISEKSEIFDDQFSVERPDGSNFTLKIRSTKLEDSAMYFCASNGPSNTGELFFGEGSRLTVL.